The sequence of this T cell receptor (beta chain) was determined in a study of OX40 agonist ivuxolimab in advanced cancers. Findings of the study overall: Among the nonresponders, some also had low normalized T-cell clonal expansion. In CD8+ T cells, expanded clones were on average more numerous than in CD4+.

Assay used: immunoSEQ multiplex PCR; TCRdb lists only in-frame clones, some missing. The sample shows 60,000 to 80,000 clones, 84% of them seen only once. Concerning this clone: Its cognate antigen is unknown.

The investigators sampled blood at baseline, at cycle 4 day 1, and at cycle 7 day 1. Germline-derived CDR1 and CDR2 are SGHDT and YYEEEE. This CDR3 is built from 14 residues. The V segment lost 4 bases and the J segment 7 bases; nucleotides outside the gene matches: 10. The sequencing here drew on CD4+ or CD8+ T cells sorted from blood, taken in a trial of the OX40 agonist ivuxolimab. J is TRBJ1-1 and V is TRBV5-6; TRBD1 matches 7 bases. The clonotype was recovered from an adult with an advanced solid tumor such as melanoma, head and neck, liver or kidney cancer. CDR3: CASSPLDRQHEAFF. The CDR3 DNA follows: TGTGCCAGCAGCCCCTTGGACAGGCAACATGAAGCTTTCTTT.